The rows below give T cell receptor beta chains drawn from one sample of a study of T-cell reconstitution after alpha-beta-depleted transplantation in children. Using its own MiXCR run on the PCR reads, TCRdb lists one record per CDR3 protein. The sample lists some 290,000 distinct CDR3 sequences, approximately 23% occurring once. The sequenced sample was PBMCs, mostly from graft donor cells, obtained 180 days after TCRalphabeta/CD19-depleted stem cell transplant. These receptors were collected from a male patient younger than 18 who had a stem cell transplant for acute lymphoblastic leukemia, so the T cells may come from the graft donor. CDR3s include the opening cysteine and the closing phenylalanine or tryptophan. The size entry is marked missing in some rows and otherwise reads once, few, many or a size class.

clone_size	j_call	v_call	cdr3_aa
few	TRBJ1-4	TRBV7-6	CASSSYRATNEKLFF
few	TRBJ2-7	TRBV12-3/TRBV12-4	CASSPGLAVRGEQYF
few	TRBJ1-5	TRBV27	CASSLSIPAPQHF
many	TRBJ2-7	TRBV12-3/TRBV12-4	CASSSSGLPYEQYF
.	TRBJ2-1	TRBV3-1	CASGRYRDRGRNEQFF
.	TRBJ2-7	TRBV27	CASSSLAGVGYEQYF
.	TRBJ2-5	TRBV24-1	CATSDSIVGTGRRETQYF
.	TRBJ2-7	TRBV5-1	CASSRGGQGIYEQYF
few	TRBJ2-7	TRBV14	CASSQESDTYYEQYF
.	TRBJ1-2	TRBV27	CASGTGGGYGYTF
.	TRBJ2-7	TRBV5-6	CASSLPRLADYEQYF
.	TRBJ1-5	TRBV28	CASSLGVRQPQHF
.	TRBJ2-7	TRBV7-6	CASSSDRGPYEQYF
few	TRBJ1-2	TRBV3-1	CASSQGPDWTGFDYGYTF
.	TRBJ2-3	TRBV9	CASSVGPGGAGMMTQYF
.	TRBJ2-7	TRBV9	CASSGAGTGSDEQYF
.	TRBJ2-5	TRBV2	CASGNSGTLLETQYF
.	TRBJ1-1	TRBV7-9	CASSFGQTGWEAFF
.	TRBJ2-3	TRBV19	CASKPRTGGTDTQYF
.	TRBJ1-1	TRBV15	CATSSVAGRQNTEAFF
.	TRBJ2-5	TRBV12-3/TRBV12-4	CASSPDRGTETQYF
.	TRBJ2-1	TRBV24-1	CATSATSYNEQFF
.	TRBJ2-3	TRBV7-6	CASSVRLRGPDTQYF
.	TRBJ2-5	TRBV27	CASSGDKTSHQETQYF
few	TRBJ2-2	TRBV20-1	CSAARTSGAPPNTGELFF
few	TRBJ1-3	TRBV7-2	CASSGQITGNTIYF
few	TRBJ2-1	TRBV5-1	CASSLARNNEQFF
.	TRBJ2-1	TRBV20-1	CSASGQPRSYNEQFF
many	TRBJ2-7	TRBV6-5	CASRSGLAGSYEQYF
many	TRBJ2-4	TRBV12-3/TRBV12-4	CASSTRYKNIQYF
.	TRBJ2-1	TRBV29-1	CSVEAPPITSGYNEQFF
.	TRBJ2-5	TRBV7-8	CASSSRVAQYF
many	TRBJ2-7	TRBV7-6	CASSLPGRSYEQYF
.	TRBJ2-1	TRBV20-1	CSAVTSVEQFF